The entry that follows covers one T cell receptor beta chain sequence. Its antigen remains unknown. This sample was taken from a study of post-analysis software for immune sequencing data. The V gene's germline CDR1 is MNHEY and CDR2 SMNVEV (reference sequence). Trimming stripped 3 bases from V and 4 bases from J, with 9 bases between. The CDR3 is 13 amino acids. Study-level results: Patients showed TRBV5-6, TRBV5-1 and TRBV20-1 among roughly 5 TRBV segments more frequent than in controls.

Libraries were made from TCR beta cDNA, and they carried unique molecular identifiers. TCRdb processed the PCR reads anew with MiXCR; each CDR3 protein has one entry. The table shows approximately 730,000 distinct CDR3 sequences, with about 43% occurring only once. Source material: blood. The TCR originated in a girl aged 10-17 years with multiple sclerosis. The rearrangement links TRBV27 to TRBJ1-1; the D is unclear. The CDR3 coding sequence is TGTGCCAGCAGTTTGAATGGGGTCACTGAAGCTTTCTTT. Its protein is CASSLNGVTEAFF.